These 26 T cell receptor beta chains originate from one sample sequenced in a study of metastatic and nonmetastatic thyroid tumors. Thyroid surgery was preceded by no treatment in any patient. TCRdb reanalyzed the PCR reads with MiXCR. The repertoire includes some 16,000 clones, roughly a quarter of them detected once, and 13% sits in the top ten. The specimen sequenced was tumor tissue. The receptors shown here come from a male donor with papillary thyroid cancer or a benign thyroid nodule (not recorded which). Some clones in this sample may be carry-over from other donors' samples.

On this clone itself: An end of the junction differs from the germline gene, which may be a read error. The gene calls are TRBV28 and TRBJ2-6, with D possibly being TRBD1 (5 bases). Per the germline V gene, CDR1 is MDHEN and CDR2 is SYDVKM. The CDR3 spans 14 residues. CDR3 bases: TGTGCCAGCTACGACCGGGCTGGGGCCAACGTCATGACTTTC. It yields the protein CASYDRAGANVMTF. The full variable domain, its missing parts supplied by reference TRBV28 and TRBJ2-6, is DVKVTQSSRYLVKRTGEKVFLECVQDMDHENMFWYRQDPGLGLRLIYFSYDVKMKEKGDIPEGYSVSREKKERFSLILESASTNQTSMYLCASYDRAGANVMTFGAGSRLTVL.

At least ten counts were recorded for this clone. The rearrangement uses TRBV10-1 and TRBJ1-4; 11 bases fit TRBD1. Germline trimming cut 6 bases from V and 7 bases from J; bases unmatched to any gene: 13. This CDR3 comprises 17 residues. Looked up from germline, CDR1 is WNHNN and CDR2 is SYGVQD (reference sequence). CDR3 amino acids: CASREDRGLTTSEKLFF. CDR3 coding DNA: TGCGCCAGCAGGGAGGACAGGGGGCTTACGACTTCTGAAAAACTGTTTTTT.

The chain has TRBV7-3 and TRBJ2-1, with 7 bases fitting TRBD1. The germline V gene encodes CDR1 SGHTA and CDR2 FQGTGA. The V and J ends lost 5 bases and 4 bases, in that order; junction bases with no gene match: 5. The length of the CDR3 is 14 residues. CDR3 sequence reads: CASSKGDSYNEQFF. The CDR3 region has the DNA TGTGCCAGCAGCAAGGGGGACAGTTACAATGAGCAGTTCTTC. Full variable domain (missing parts from reference TRBV7-3 and TRBJ2-1): GAGVSQTPSNKVTEKGKYVELRCDPISGHTALYWYRQSLGQGPEFLIYFQGTGAADDSGLPNDRFFAVRPEGSVSTLKIQRTERGDSAVYLCASSKGDSYNEQFFGPGTRLTVL.

This clone was observed a few times. At one of its ends the junction is not consistent with the germline gene, which may arise from a read error. The chain links TRBV12-3 or TRBV12-4 to TRBJ2-3; D possibly corresponds to TRBD2 (6 bases). The CDR3 totals 16 residues. DNA of the CDR3: TGTGCCAGCAGTTTCCTAGCGTTGGGGCTCACAGATATGCAGTATTTT. The encoded protein is CASSFLALGLTDMQYF.

This clone was recorded at least ten times. The rearrangement uses TRBV18 and TRBJ1-1; D not certain. Germline V lookup: CDR1 KGHSH, CDR2 LQKENI. Deletions cut 0 bases from V and 2 bases from J, with 10 bases between. This CDR3 has 15 amino acids. The CDR3 loop is CASSPPGGLNTEAFF. CDR3 nucleotides: TGTGCCAGCTCACCACCAGGAGGGCTCAACACTGAAGCTTTCTTT.

This clone is a singleton in its sample. V gene TRBV7-3 combines with J gene TRBJ2-1, with TRBD2 matching over 8 bases. This CDR3 region has 15 residues. Trimming removed 1 base from V and 1 base from J; junction bases left unmatched: 0. CDR1 is SGHTA, CDR2 FQGTGA, per germline. Written as DNA, the CDR3 is TGTGCCAGCAGCTTAAGCGGGAGGTCCTACAATGAGCAGTTCTTC. Translating gives CASSLSGRSYNEQFF.

V gene TRBV20-1 combines with J gene TRBJ2-3; 10 bases fit TRBD2. The CDR3 is made up of 15 amino acids. J gave up 4 bases and V 5 bases, and 9 bases lay outside the gene matches. CDR1 is DFQATT, CDR2 SNEGSKA, per germline (reference sequence). The chain's CDR3 is CSAPTLAGGPDTQYF. The CDR3 nucleotides read TGCAGTGCTCCTACGTTAGCGGGAGGCCCAGATACGCAGTATTTT.

This clone was recorded at least ten times. Other DNA sequences within the sample encode an identical CDR3. This sequence joins TRBV20-1 and TRBJ2-3; D possibly corresponds to TRBD2 (6 bases). Trimming took 3 bases from V and 0 from J, leaving 10 bases between them. The CDR3 runs to 14 residues. In germline, CDR1 is DFQATT, CDR2 SNEGSKA (reference sequence). The CDR3 protein is CSASDGGSTDTQYF. The CDR3 region has the DNA TGCAGTGCTAGTGATGGGGGGAGCACAGATACGCAGTATTTT.

This chain connects TRBV20-1 to TRBJ2-7; TRBD1 matches at 8 bases. The CDR3 consists of 15 residues. The germline V gene encodes CDR1 DFQATT and CDR2 SNEGSKA (reference sequence). V lost 3 bases to trimming and J lost 3 bases; unmatched junction nucleotides: 10. CDR3 in amino acids: CSASRVVGQGYEQYF. For the CDR3, the DNA is TGCAGTGCTAGCCGGGTGGTAGGACAGGGCTACGAGCAGTACTTC.

This clone appeared many times. Written as DNA, the CDR3 is TGCAGTGCTGATCCGGCCCAGGGAGAGACCCAGTACTTC. Translated, it gives CSADPAQGETQYF. V gene TRBV20-1 combines with J gene TRBJ2-5, with D possibly matching TRBD1 (5 bases). From germline, CDR1 is DFQATT and CDR2 SNEGSKA (reference sequence). Trimming pared 5 bases from V and 4 bases from J, leaving 14 bases between. CDR3 length: 13 amino acids.

This clone occurred many times. DNA of the CDR3: TGTGCCAGCAGCCATCCCCCGGGACAGGGGCACGGTGGCTACACCTTC. This sequence encodes CASSHPPGQGHGGYTF. The chain couples TRBV2 to TRBJ1-2; 10 nucleotides agree with TRBD1. CDR1 is SNHLY and CDR2 is FYNNEI in the germline V gene. This CDR3 region has 16 residues. The V segment lost 6 bases and the J segment 7 bases; nucleotides outside the gene matches: 14.

The V call is TRBV28, the J call TRBJ1-6; TRBD1 matches at 9 bases. The germline gives CDR1 MDHEN, CDR2 SYDVKM. The CDR3 is 14 amino acids. The trim removed 7 bases at V and 7 bases at J, leaving 5 bases unmatched. The CDR3 region has the DNA TGTGCCAGCATACTGGGACAGGGAAATTCACCCCTCCACTTT. Its translation is CASILGQGNSPLHF.

The V and J genes are TRBV9 and TRBJ2-6, with 8 bases matching TRBD1. This CDR3 has 20 residues. Germline CDR1 SGDLS, CDR2 YYNGEE. Trimming at V came to 1 base and at J to 0 bases, leaving 12 bases not matched to a gene. As DNA, the CDR3 is TGTGCCAGCAGCGTAAATAAACTGACAGGGGCGGTCTCTGGGGCCAACGTCCTGACTTTC. This sequence encodes CASSVNKLTGAVSGANVLTF.

This clone turned up a few times. V is TRBV6-4 and J is TRBJ2-2; 7 bases fit TRBD1. Trimming at V came to 1 base and at J to 1 base, leaving 3 bases not matched to a gene. This CDR3 spans 16 amino acids. Germline values: CDR1 MRHNA, CDR2 SNTAGT. CDR3 amino acids: CASSDWYRGNTGELFF. The CDR3 DNA follows: TGTGCCAGCAGTGACTGGTACAGGGGGAACACCGGGGAGCTGTTTTTT.

This clone has just a few counts. Lacking the conserved final phenylalanine or tryptophan, this CDR3 likely reflects a read error. The limits of the CDR3 on the DNA are not certain, so only TCRdb's listed CDR3 is given. V gene TRBV2 combines with J gene TRBJ2-5; the D call of TRBD1 is as the table states it, not checked on the DNA. From its first to its last residue, the CDR3 has 14 amino acids. The germline gives CDR1 SNHLY, CDR2 FYNNEI. The chain's CDR3 is CASSARTVQETQHL.

The rearrangement joins TRBV27 to TRBJ1-5, with D unclear. V dropped 4 bases and J dropped 4 bases, with 26 bases sitting between them. Germline CDR1 reads MNHEY; CDR2 reads SMNVEV (reference sequence). CDR3 size: 19 residues. The CDR3 DNA is TGTGCCAGCAGTTCCCTCCCCCCAACCTTGCTCTCGAATAATCAGCCCCAGCATTTT. Amino acids: CASSSLPPTLLSNNQPQHF.

This sequence joins TRBV5-6 and TRBJ2-3; 9 nucleotides align to TRBD1. The germline V gene has CDR1 SGHDT and CDR2 YYEEEE. Trimming cost V 1 base and J 3 bases; bases outside gene matches: 6. This CDR3 has 16 residues. The CDR3 here is CASSLWGQGTTDTQYF. DNA of the CDR3: TGTGCCAGCAGCTTGTGGGGACAGGGTACAACAGATACGCAGTATTTT.

The genes are TRBV11-2 and TRBJ2-7; no clear D gene. Trimming took 4 bases from V and 0 from J, leaving 13 bases between them. Germline CDR1 SGHAT, CDR2 FQNNGV. The CDR3 covers 15 residues. The CDR3 bases are TGTGCCAGCAGCTCCATCATTACAAGCTCCTACGAGCAGTACGTC. Protein product: CASSSIITSSYEQYV.

The rearrangement links TRBV18 to TRBJ1-2; D unresolved. V gave up 3 bases and J gave up 8 bases, with 16 bases separating them. This CDR3 is 14 amino acids long. Germline loops: CDR1 KGHSH, CDR2 LQKENI. The CDR3 bases are TGTGCCAGCTCACCCGCGACTAAAACCCACGGCTACACCTTC. Protein product: CASSPATKTHGYTF.

Relative to its sample, this clone is medium-sized (0.01 to 0.1%). The V gene is TRBV6-1, the J gene TRBJ2-7; a weak D match, TRBD2 (6 bases). V was shortened by 5 bases and J by 7 bases, with 30 bases between the two germline ends. The CDR3 has 18 amino acids. The germline V gene encodes CDR1 MNHNS and CDR2 SASEGT. CDR3 amino acids: CASSKMPGDLTPKLEQYF. CDR3 bases: TGTGCCAGCAGTAAGATGCCGGGAGATCTAACACCAAAGTTGGAGCAGTACTTC.

This sequence joins TRBV4-1 and TRBJ1-1, with D unresolved. Germline values: CDR1 MGHRA, CDR2 YSYEKL. The CDR3 totals 14 residues. The ends were cut back, 3 bases at V and 3 bases at J, with 11 bases in the middle. CDR3 residues: CASSQVASHTEAFF. CDR3 in DNA: TGCGCCAGCAGCCAGGTCGCCAGCCACACTGAAGCTTTCTTT.

This clone turned up a few times. This chain joins TRBV12-3 or TRBV12-4 and TRBJ1-2; no clear D. Trimming removed 7 bases from V and 1 base from J, with 16 bases in between. The length of the CDR3 is 15 residues. CDR3 amino acids: CASILGCFGNYGYTF. CDR3 coding DNA: TGTGCCAGCATACTGGGGTGCTTTGGTAACTATGGCTACACCTTC.

The genes are TRBV11-2 and TRBJ2-1, with a possible D match to TRBD2 (5 bases). Trimming removed 0 bases from V and 2 bases from J, with 14 bases in between. This CDR3 has 17 residues. Germline-derived CDR1 and CDR2 are SGHAT and FQNNGV. The CDR3 sequence is CASSLEGGLMPYNEQFF. The CDR3 DNA sequence: TGTGCCAGCAGCTTAGAAGGCGGGCTGATGCCCTACAATGAGCAGTTCTTC.

By share, this clone counts as medium-sized. The chain has TRBV19 and TRBJ2-7; D is unresolved. Germline V gene sequence: CDR1 LNHDA, CDR2 SQIVND (reference sequence). Between the trimmed V and J ends, which lost 1 base and 0 bases, there was a span of 4 bases. CDR3 length equals 13 residues. CDR3 coding DNA: TGTGCCAGTAGTATAGCGGTCTCCTACGAGCAGTACTTC. Translated: CASSIAVSYEQYF. The variable domain in full, with the rest retrieved from reference TRBV19 and TRBJ2-7, is DGGITQSPKYLFRKEGQNVTLSCEQNLNHDAMYWYRQDPGQGLRLIYYSQIVNDFQKGDIAEGYSVSREKKESFPLTVTSAQKNPTAFYLCASSIAVSYEQYFGPGTRLTVT.

This clone is medium-sized by share. This chain links TRBV5-1 with TRBJ2-3; 7 bases map to TRBD1. Trimming took 4 bases from V and 0 from J; bases not matched to a gene: 5. The germline V gene encodes CDR1 SGHRS and CDR2 YFSETQ. CDR3 size: 15 residues. For the CDR3, the DNA is TGCGCCAGCAGCGGCAGGGGGTTTAGCACAGATACGCAGTATTTT. Its protein is CASSGRGFSTDTQYF.

This clone was counted ten times or more. The chain uses TRBV7-8 and TRBJ1-1, with TRBD1 as a possible D gene (5 bases). This CDR3 has 14 residues. The germline V gene has CDR1 SGHVS and CDR2 FQNEAQ. Trimming stripped 1 base from V and 4 bases from J, with 10 bases between. As DNA, the CDR3 is TGTGCCAGCAGCTTAGATTGGGGGTCCACTGAAGCTTTCTTT. Its translation: CASSLDWGSTEAFF.